These 7 T cell receptor beta chains came from one sample sequenced in a study of T cell responses to AZD1222 COVID-19 vaccine. Clones were read by immunoSEQ multiplex PCR, and TCRdb kept only the in-frame ones, dropping some. Among under 200,000 clones, approximately 91% were seen once, and the ten largest hold over 4.5%. Source: peripheral blood, taken on day 0 of AZD1222 vaccination. The receptors shown here come from an adult in good health.

This clone is a singleton in its sample. The J gene is TRBJ2-1, the V gene TRBV6-2 or TRBV6-3, with 9 bases matching TRBD1. V dropped 2 bases and J dropped 7; count of bases not matched to a gene: 6. Germline values: CDR1 MNHEY, CDR2 SVGEGT. This CDR3 contains 15 residues. CDR3 DNA sequence: TGTGCCAGCAGTTACGGGACAGGGTTTTGGAATGAGCAGTTCTTC. Protein: CASSYGTGFWNEQFF.

The rearrangement joins TRBV6-5 to TRBJ1-2, with D hard to call. Trimming left V 2 bases short and J 3 bases short, with 10 bases between. This CDR3 is 14 amino acids long. Germline V CDR1 and CDR2: MNHEY, SVGAGI. The CDR3 protein is CASSYAGGHYGYTF. CDR3 DNA sequence: TGTGCCAGCAGTTACGCGGGCGGGCACTATGGCTACACCTTC.

The chain has TRBV30 and TRBJ2-3; D unresolved. The germline gives CDR1 GTSNPN, CDR2 SVGIG (reference sequence). The CDR3 sequence is 12 residues long. The germline V and J ends were trimmed by 0 bases and 2 bases, with 3 bases remaining between them. The CDR3 reads CAWSVTTDTQYF. The CDR3 coding sequence is TGTGCCTGGAGTGTAACCACAGATACGCAGTATTTT. Full variable domain (outside the CDR3, taken from reference TRBV30 and TRBJ2-3): SQTIHQWPATLVQPVGSPLSLECTVEGTSNPNLYWYRQAAGRGLQLLFYSVGIGQISSEVPQNLSASRPQDRQFILSSKKLLLSDSGFYLCAWSVTTDTQYFGPGTRLTVL.

The chain employs TRBV28 and TRBJ1-6; D is uncertain. Trimming left V 3 bases short and J 10 bases short, with 16 bases between. The V gene's germline CDR1 is MDHEN and CDR2 SYDVKM. The CDR3 extends over 15 amino acids. The CDR3 loop is CASSLDWAGSSPLHF. CDR3 nucleotide sequence: TGTGCCAGCAGTTTGGACTGGGCGGGGAGCTCACCCCTCCACTTT. Full variable domain (remainder filled in from reference TRBV28 and TRBJ1-6): DVKVTQSSRYLVKRTGEKVFLECVQDMDHENMFWYRQDPGLGLRLIYFSYDVKMKEKGDIPEGYSVSREKKERFSLILESASTNQTSMYLCASSLDWAGSSPLHFGNGTRLTVT.

This clone was recorded only once. The V call is TRBV24-1, the J call TRBJ2-2; D unresolved. V was cut by 9 bases and J by 7 bases, with 8 bases left in between. Germline loops: CDR1 KGHDR, CDR2 SFDVKD. This CDR3 comprises 11 residues. The DNA of the CDR3 is TGTGCCACCGATGCAGTCGGGGAGCTGTTTTTT. It is translated as CATDAVGELFF.

The V gene is TRBV5-1, the J gene TRBJ1-4, with 8 bases matching TRBD1. V lost 4 bases to trimming and J lost 5 bases; unmatched junction nucleotides: 4. This CDR3 spans 14 amino acids. Germline CDR1 reads SGHRS; CDR2 reads YFSETQ. CDR3 coding DNA: TGCGCCAGCAGCCCCGGGACAGGAAATGAAAAACTGTTTTTT. The encoded protein is CASSPGTGNEKLFF.

This chain connects TRBV7-2 to TRBJ2-1; 13 nucleotides align to TRBD2. The trim removed 5 bases at V and 10 bases at J, leaving 8 bases unmatched. The CDR3 extends over 15 amino acids. In germline, CDR1 is SGHTA, CDR2 FQGNSA. Here the CDR3 DNA reads TGTGCCAGCAGCCAAGGACTAGCGGGAGTGCAAGAGCAGTTCTTC. Encoded protein: CASSQGLAGVQEQFF.